This T cell receptor beta chain was captured by sequencing in a study of identical twins (TCRdb year 2016). Regarding the research as a whole: TCR alpha and beta repertoires from monozygotic twins, unrelated adults of various ages and cord blood were deep-sequenced to test whether fetal clonotypes persist. To rule out contamination, replicate twin experiments were performed at different times with different library preparation protocols.

Every donor was a healthy Caucasian. Three pairs of female monozygotic twins, all aged 18 to 29 years, were included in the twin cohort. Positive isolation kits from Invitrogen were used to isolate the CD4+ and CD8+ T cell populations. Germline trimming amounts to 5 bases on V and 3 bases on J, with 8 as the count of junction bases outside the gene matches. The germline V gene supplies CDR1 SGHRS and CDR2 YFSETQ. The CDR3 measures 14 amino acids from cysteine to phenylalanine. The retained sequence is limited to the CDR3, 42 bases, with the frame set at the first base. Libraries were prepared through 5' RACE. Sequencing took place on an Illumina HiSeq 2000. A universal primer binding site was added through template switching, and the final cDNA carried a unique molecular identifier so that TCR cDNA molecules could be counted accurately. First-strand cDNA for TCR alpha and beta chains was synthesized from specific primers in the conserved constant-segment region. Each cDNA library was double barcoded, with a SMART-Mk sample barcode plus Illumina barcodes, to control for contamination. TruSeq adapter sequences along with Illumina sample barcodes were introduced in two successive PCR steps. The TCR alpha and beta cDNA libraries were sequenced on the Illumina HiSeq platform using custom primers. The original methods were these. Raw reads were processed with MiGEC to extract unique molecular identifiers, and MiXCR was used to determine CDR3 positions. For each individual, recombination models were inferred using an EM algorithm with the repgenHMM and IGoR tools. Shared clonotypes were analyzed with the tcR package in R, and sharing was normalized by the product of cloneset sizes. To study raw recombination free of thymic and clonal selection effects, out-of-frame nonproductive sequences were analyzed. Through fastp at Q25 and MiXCR, TCRdb rebuilt clones from the public reads, retaining in-frame beta chains. Each entry merges the rows of one CDR3 protein and shows their most common DNA and genes. TCRdb, not the authors, supplied the V and J calls. The sample table lists roughly 540,000 distinct CDR3 sequences, less than 25% of them with a count of one. Clones ranked in the top ten supply about 0.91% of the sample.

Here is what the overall study found, with its caveats: In monozygotic twins, recombination models systematically underestimated out-of-frame TCR alpha sharing, but the models matched the sharing seen between unrelated individuals. Compared with coincidental sharing between unrelated individuals, out-of-frame TCR alpha sequences shared between twins had an excess of sequences with low generation probability. Abundant cord blood beta clonotypes carried fewer insertions; young adult naive repertoires showed a weaker similar trend, while memory repertoires showed none. Invariant T cells such as MAIT and iNKT could partly confound zero-insertion analyses, though diverse VJ usage argued against this for most clonotypes. The excess sharing between twins in beta out-of-frame sequences was weaker because fewer shared sequences reduced the signal-to-noise ratio. Because the same donors could not be followed over many years, conclusions were based on cross-sectional statistical analysis.

As for this clonotype: Its specific antigen is unknown. The sample holds no much larger clone one base away, and base qualities are not on file.

These data were also reused for a study on T cells expressing NK-cell markers. The second study's authors report: In sorted CD3+CD56+NKG2C+, CD3+CD56+NKG2C- and CD3+CD56-NKG2C+ T-cell subsets from about eight donors, TCR beta-chain repertoires were profiled. Among the eight sequenced donors, only one was HCMV-seronegative, while the other seven were HCMV-seropositive. To restrict sorting to alphabetaTCR-expressing T cells, an anti-gammadeltaTCR antibody was added in several experiments. For roughly six donors, the dominant CD3+CD56+NKG2C+ clonotypes were among the top 10 CD8+ clonotypes and accounted for about 1.0-7.5% of CD8+ T cells. Those dominant clonotypes were again the most abundant among CD3+CD56-NKG2C+ cells in several donors, at about 25-60.1%. It remained unclear whether the expanded NKG2C-expressing T cell clones were specific for HCMV antigens. The eight sequenced donors were randomly selected healthy volunteers, three men and five women. To determine HCMV serostatus, a commercial ELISA kit was used to detect HCMV-specific IgG in serum. MIGEC handled demultiplexing of the reads and grouping by UMI, while MiTCR was used to assemble and quantify clonotypes. To exclude erroneous sequences, any TCR cDNA sequence not supported by at least two reads was discarded. The tcR package was used for downstream repertoire analysis, with clonotypes matched between fractions based on CDR3 nucleotide sequence plus V segment. VDJmatch was used to annotate antigen specificity against VDJdb, with one amino acid substitution allowed in CDR3.

Here the chain combines TRBV5-1 and TRBJ2-7; the junction holds 7 bases that match TRBD1. The sample taken for sequencing was CD4+ T cells sorted from blood. The receptor's source is a woman aged 18 to 35 in good health. For the CDR3, the sequence is CASRLAGTDYEQYF. The DNA reads as follows: TGCGCCAGCAGATTAGCCGGGACAGACTACGAGCAGTACTTC.